The clone carrying this T cell receptor beta chain was recorded once. The antigen is undetermined. Between the trimmed V and J ends, which lost 0 bases and 4 bases, there was a span of 18 bases. The V gene's germline CDR1 is DFQATT and CDR2 SNEGSKA (reference sequence). The CDR3 is made up of 16 amino acids. These data originate in a study of vaccination and CD4 T cells after COVID-19. Notes on the study in general: It was observed that, in convalescent patients, a median around 85% of reactive clones arose only post-vaccination.

Treatment given: approximately nine-day PBMC culture with coronavirus spike peptide pools or control peptides (ViraFEST assay). Oncomine TCR Beta short-read sequencing was applied to DNA from cultured CD4+ T cells. TCRdb redid the calling of the PCR reads with MiXCR, one entry per CDR3 protein. The profile covers more than 10,000 distinct CDR3 sequences, with approximately 70% appearing a single time and 7.5% to 9.5% taken by the ten largest. The chain employs TRBV20-1 and TRBJ2-5, with D uncertain. The sequenced material came from CD4+ T cells from blood, cultured in vitro. This clonotype was obtained from a human donor who had recovered from COVID-19. The CDR3: CSARDAGSVKVETQYF. Here the CDR3 DNA reads TGCAGTGCTAGAGATGCTGGCAGCGTAAAGGTAGAGACCCAGTACTTC.